These 15 T cell receptor beta chains came from one sample sequenced in a study of T-cell reconstitution after alpha-beta-depleted transplantation in children. Construction of the TCRbeta library involved unique molecular identifiers. TCRdb re-derived calls from the PCR reads in MiXCR, one entry per CDR3 protein. The sample yields 7,500 to 10,000 distinct CDR3 sequences, more than 9.5% seen once. The material sequenced was PBMCs, mostly from graft donor cells, taken 60 days after TCRalphabeta/CD19-depleted stem cell transplant. These receptors came from a patient under 10 years old who had a stem cell transplant for inherited bone marrow failure, so the T cells may come from the graft donor.

This clonotype was detected many times. The chain joins TRBV6-2 or TRBV6-3 to TRBJ2-3; a possible D gene is TRBD2 (5 bases). This CDR3 contains 12 residues. Trimming shortened V by 6 bases and J by 3 bases, and 7 bases separated the two germline ends. Germline V lookup: CDR1 MNHEY, CDR2 SVGEGT. DNA for the CDR3: TGTGCCAGCAGCCGGAGGACAGATACGCAGTATTTT. This gives the protein CASSRRTDTQYF.

This clonotype was observed at least ten times. V and J are TRBV6-5 and TRBJ2-1; 8 bases align to TRBD2. The CDR3 sequence is 17 residues long. CDR1 and CDR2 from the germline V gene are MNHEY and SVGAGI. J gave up 0 bases and V 8 bases, and 12 bases lay outside the gene matches. CDR3 DNA: TGTGCCAGCCGATCCAGGGGCGGGAGGAGCTCCTACAATGAGCAGTTCTTC. Protein product: CASRSRGGRSSYNEQFF.

This clonotype was seen at least ten times. V usage is TRBV20-1 and J usage is TRBJ2-7; possibly TRBD1 for D (6 bases). This CDR3 contains 15 residues. Deletions cut 2 bases from V and 3 bases from J, with 17 bases between. Looked up from germline, CDR1 is DFQATT and CDR2 is SNEGSKA (reference sequence). CDR3 amino acids: CSARPLTGIHYEQYF. CDR3 nucleotides: TGCAGTGCTAGACCCCTTACAGGGATCCACTACGAGCAGTACTTC.

This clonotype showed up many times. J is TRBJ1-1 and V is TRBV29-1; D gene ambiguous. There are 13 residues in the CDR3. CDR1 SQVTM and CDR2 ANQGSEA come from the germline V gene. V lost 3 bases, J lost 0 bases, and 8 bases lay in between. The CDR3 nucleotides are TGCAGCGTTGACAGGTCCATGAACACTGAAGCTTTCTTT. This translates into CSVDRSMNTEAFF.

This clonotype occurred many times. This rearrangement joins TRBV4-2 to TRBJ1-2, with TRBD1 matching 7 bases. The trim removed 6 bases at V and 8 bases at J, leaving 18 bases unmatched. This CDR3 comprises 16 residues. Germline assignment: CDR1 LGHNA and CDR2 YNFKEQ. CDR3 amino acids: CASSNMEGGLGGGYTF. The CDR3 DNA is TGTGCCAGCAGTAACATGGAAGGGGGCCTAGGGGGAGGCTACACCTTC.

This clonotype came up many times. The chain uses TRBV12-3 or TRBV12-4 and TRBJ2-5; 15 bases agree with TRBD2. The CDR3 contains 16 residues. V lost 6 bases to trimming and J lost 4 bases; unmatched junction nucleotides: 6. The CDR3 here is CASRPGLAGGPETQYF. CDR3 nucleotides: TGTGCCAGCAGACCAGGACTAGCGGGAGGGCCAGAGACCCAGTACTTC.

This clonotype was recorded at least ten times. The chain uses TRBV4-3 and TRBJ2-1; D possibly corresponds to TRBD1 (6 bases). With 2 bases removed from V and 15 bases from J, the gap between germline ends came to 17 bases. Germline V gene sequence: CDR1 LGHNA, CDR2 YSLEER. The CDR3 totals 13 residues. The CDR3 region is CASSQIGQLLRFF. The CDR3 DNA reads as TGCGCCAGCAGCCAAATAGGACAGCTACTTCGGTTCTTC.

Concerning this clonotype itself: This clone may be a read error of a much larger clone one base away. As the CDR3 is not closed by the conserved phenylalanine or tryptophan, this likely results from a read error. V and J are TRBV7-9 and TRBJ1-2; D is ambiguous. Trimming removed 6 bases at V and 7 bases at J, with 12 bases between. Germline CDR1 and CDR2: SEHNR and FQNEAQ (reference sequence). This CDR3 is built from 12 residues. This CDR3 reads CASRSVVGGYTS. As DNA, the CDR3 is TGTGCCAGCAGAAGTGTAGTCGGTGGCTACACCTCC.

By proportion, this clonotype is hyperexpanded. V gene TRBV24-1 combines with J gene TRBJ2-1; possible D gene TRBD1, 6 bases. The germline V gene encodes CDR1 KGHDR and CDR2 SFDVKD. The ends were cut back, 3 bases at V and 3 bases at J, with 11 bases in the middle. The CDR3 is made up of 15 amino acids. The CDR3 loop is CATSDGGGSYNEQFF. The CDR3 region has the DNA TGTGCCACCAGTGATGGGGGCGGCAGCTACAATGAGCAGTTCTTC.

This clonotype was seen ten or more times. V is TRBV5-6 and J is TRBJ2-2, with 9 bases aligning to TRBD2. The J segment lost 1 base and the V segment lost 4 bases, leaving 5 bases of the junction unmatched. CDR3 length: 16 residues. CDR1 and CDR2 (germline): SGHDT, YYEEEE. The CDR3 loop reads CASSPGLALNTGELFF. CDR3 nucleotide sequence: TGTGCCAGCAGCCCTGGACTAGCGTTGAACACCGGGGAGCTGTTTTTT.

This clonotype was observed many times. The chain uses TRBV6-2 or TRBV6-3 and TRBJ2-1; D unresolved. The V gene lost 6 bases and the J gene lost 3 bases, with 9 bases spanning the gap. The germline V gene has CDR1 MNHEY and CDR2 SVGEGT. There are 13 residues in the CDR3. The DNA for the CDR3 is TGTGCCAGCAGACTTGACTTCTACAATGAGCAGTTCTTC. Its translation is CASRLDFYNEQFF.

This clonotype was observed many times. This chain connects TRBV3-1 to TRBJ2-7; TRBD2 matches 13 bases. The CDR3 contains 17 residues. Trimming removed 1 base from V and 6 bases from J; junction bases left unmatched: 9. From germline, CDR1 is LGHDT and CDR2 YNNKEL (reference sequence). The CDR3 nucleotides are TGTGCCAGCAGCCAAGGACTATGGACTAGCGGGAGAACCGAGCAGTACTTC. Its protein is CASSQGLWTSGRTEQYF.

The chain uses TRBV6-4 and TRBJ2-2; D call uncertain. The CDR3 sequence is 14 residues long. Trimming took 2 bases from V and 6 from J, leaving 10 bases between them. The germline gives CDR1 MRHNA, CDR2 SNTAGT. The CDR3: CASSDGRQPGELFF. The DNA for the CDR3 is TGTGCCAGCAGTGACGGAAGGCAACCCGGGGAGCTGTTTTTT.

This clonotype was seen repeatedly, ten times or more. The chain combines TRBV7-9 with TRBJ2-7; 7 bases line up with TRBD2. Germline lookup yields CDR1 SEHNR and CDR2 FQNEAQ (reference sequence). The CDR3 runs to 14 residues. The J segment lost 2 bases and the V segment lost 0 bases, leaving 1 base of the junction unmatched. CDR3: CASSLAGGTYEQYF. Written as DNA, the CDR3 is TGTGCCAGCAGCTTAGCGGGGGGGACCTACGAGCAGTACTTC.

This clonotype was seen many times. The chain uses TRBV5-1 and TRBJ2-3; 7 bases map to TRBD2. CDR3 length: 16 residues. Per the germline V gene, CDR1 is SGHRS and CDR2 is YFSETQ. The ends lost 4 bases at V and 2 bases at J; junction bases unmatched: 10. The CDR3 loop is CASSPHPGGPTDTQYF. CDR3 in DNA: TGCGCCAGCAGCCCACACCCGGGGGGACCCACAGATACGCAGTATTTT.